This T cell receptor beta chain appears in the sequencing data of a study of blood T cell repertoires in COVID-19. Study information: The origin of the acute and convalescent COVID-19 samples was the United States, Italy and Spain. PBMCs, B-cell-depleted T cells, or T cells provided the cDNA or gDNA that made up the material.

This CDR3 is built from 15 residues. V lost 2 bases to trimming and J lost 8 bases; unmatched junction nucleotides: 7. Germline CDR1 reads MDHEN; CDR2 reads SYDVKM. There are a few counts of this clone. As originally analysed: How many nucleated cells were present was estimated from reference gene primer amplification. Clones were sequenced by immunoSEQ multiplex PCR, and TCRdb holds only the in-frame ones, with some missing. V and J calls and clone size are those listed in that table; D and trimming were worked out from the DNA. The profile shows 95,000 to 150,000 clones, about two thirds of them singletons.

Input material: peripheral blood. The chain has TRBV28 and TRBJ1-4; 8 nucleotides align to TRBD1. The receptor comes from a human donor with acute or convalescent COVID-19. The donor label of this sample is uncertain. The CDR3 here is CASSLQGAEGEKLFF. In DNA form, the CDR3 reads TGTGCCAGCAGTTTACAGGGGGCAGAGGGCGAAAAACTGTTTTTT.